The 10 T cell receptor beta chains below all came from one sample that was sequenced in a study of OX40 agonist ivuxolimab in advanced cancers. Sequencing was performed with immunoSEQ multiplex PCR; in TCRdb, only in-frame clones are kept and a portion is missing. Of 35,000 to 40,000 clones in the sample, approximately 86% are singletons; the top ten hold 6.5% to 8%. Sample: CD4+ or CD8+ T cells sorted from blood, taken in a trial of the OX40 agonist ivuxolimab. The origin of the receptors is an adult with an advanced solid tumor such as melanoma, head and neck, liver or kidney cancer.

V and J are TRBV4-2 and TRBJ2-2; D possibly matches TRBD1 or TRBD2 (5 bases each). The germline V gene has CDR1 LGHNA and CDR2 YNFKEQ. The CDR3 covers 16 residues. Trimming left V 5 bases short and J 0 bases short, with 13 bases between. The CDR3 protein is CASSFGGTANTGELFF. The CDR3 nucleotides are TGTGCCAGCAGCTTTGGTGGGACCGCGAACACCGGGGAGCTGTTTTTT.

The chain carries TRBV30 and TRBJ1-5; TRBD1 aligns across 10 bases. V dropped 3 bases and J dropped 3; count of bases not matched to a gene: 11. Germline CDR1 reads GTSNPN; CDR2 reads SVGIG (reference sequence). The length of the CDR3 is 17 residues. CDR3 loop: CAWSRQPGQGYNQPQHF. In nucleotides, the CDR3 is TGTGCCTGGAGCCGCCAACCGGGACAGGGGTACAATCAGCCCCAGCATTTT.

This clone was picked up one time. The chain recombines TRBV7-9 with TRBJ1-2; the D gene is possibly TRBD1 (6 bases). The germline V gene encodes CDR1 SEHNR and CDR2 FQNEAQ (reference sequence). Trimming shortened V by 1 base and J by 7 bases, and 10 bases separated the two germline ends. The CDR3 sequence is 13 residues long. The CDR3 loop reads CASSLGGLSGYTF. The CDR3 coding sequence is TGTGCCAGCAGCTTAGGGGGGCTTAGTGGCTACACCTTC.

This chain links TRBV6-1 with TRBJ2-2, with D maybe TRBD1 (6 bases). This CDR3 is 14 amino acids long. Deletions cut 8 bases from V and 0 bases from J, with 10 bases between. Germline assignment: CDR1 MNHNS and CDR2 SASEGT. CDR3 amino acids: CASVRQANTGELFF. Written as DNA, the CDR3 is TGTGCCAGCGTTAGACAGGCGAACACCGGGGAGCTGTTTTTT.

The V call is TRBV6-5, the J call TRBJ1-2; D remains ambiguous. Germline CDR1 and CDR2: MNHEY and SVGAGI. The CDR3 length is 14 residues. The germline V and J ends were trimmed by 6 bases and 1 base, with 12 bases remaining between them. The CDR3 sequence is CASRSVGFNYGYTF. The CDR3 region has the DNA TGTGCCAGCAGGTCCGTGGGGTTTAACTATGGCTACACCTTC.

CDR3 sequence reads: CASSFLAGGGRTDTQYF. The CDR3 nucleotides read TGTGCCAGCAGCTTTCTAGCGGGAGGAGGGAGGACAGATACGCAGTATTTT. The chain has TRBV7-2 and TRBJ2-3; 11 bases match TRBD2. CDR1 SGHTA and CDR2 FQGNSA come from the germline V gene. With 3 bases clipped from V and 3 bases from J, the junction kept 8 bases outside the gene matches. This CDR3 has 17 amino acids.

This chain connects TRBV10-1 to TRBJ2-7; TRBD2 matches 7 bases. With 5 bases clipped from V and 9 bases from J, the junction kept 10 bases outside the gene matches. The germline gives CDR1 WNHNN, CDR2 SYGVQD (reference sequence). The CDR3 runs 13 residues. The CDR3 here is CASSHLTRGVQYF. The CDR3 DNA reads TGCGCCAGCAGTCACTTGACACGGGGGGTGCAGTACTTC.

This clone was observed a handful of times. The CDR3 spells CATSSGGMSSPLHF. CDR3 coding DNA: TGTGCCACCAGCAGCGGTGGGATGAGTTCACCCCTCCACTTT. The chain has TRBV15 and TRBJ1-6; no firm D call. Germline CDR1 LNHNV, CDR2 YYDKDF (reference sequence). The length of the CDR3 is 14 residues. With 3 bases removed from V and 9 bases from J, the gap between germline ends came to 12 bases.

This clone was detected a few times. The rearrangement joins TRBV6-5 to TRBJ2-2, with D unclear. Germline values: CDR1 MNHEY, CDR2 SVGAGI. This CDR3 has 14 amino acids. V lost 2 bases, J lost 6 bases, and 10 bases lay in between. CDR3 DNA: TGTGCCAGCAGTTACGCCCTCACAGCCGGGGAGCTGTTTTTT. This translates into CASSYALTAGELFF.

The V gene is TRBV25-1, the J gene TRBJ2-5, with 8 bases identical to TRBD2. This CDR3 region has 15 residues. Germline assignment: CDR1 MGHDK and CDR2 SYGVNS. The junction had 12 bases not matched to a gene; V was cut back by 8 bases and J by 4 bases. The CDR3 here is CASSPWTGGGETQYF. Written as DNA, the CDR3 is TGTGCCAGCTCACCTTGGACCGGGGGGGGAGAGACCCAGTACTTC.